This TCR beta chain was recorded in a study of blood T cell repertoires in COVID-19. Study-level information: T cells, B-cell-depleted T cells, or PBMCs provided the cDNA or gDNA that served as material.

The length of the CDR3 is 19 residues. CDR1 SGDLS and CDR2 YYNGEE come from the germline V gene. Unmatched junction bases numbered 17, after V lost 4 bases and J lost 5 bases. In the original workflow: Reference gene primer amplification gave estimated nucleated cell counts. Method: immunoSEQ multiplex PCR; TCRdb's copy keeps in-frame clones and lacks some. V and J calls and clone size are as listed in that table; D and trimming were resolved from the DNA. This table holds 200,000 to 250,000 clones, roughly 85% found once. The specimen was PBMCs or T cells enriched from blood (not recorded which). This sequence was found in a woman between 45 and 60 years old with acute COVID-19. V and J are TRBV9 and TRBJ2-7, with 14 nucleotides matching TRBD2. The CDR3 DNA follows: TGTGCCAGCAGCAAGCATCCGGGACTAGCGGGGGCGCGTCCCAACGAGCAGTACTTC. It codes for CASSKHPGLAGARPNEQYF.